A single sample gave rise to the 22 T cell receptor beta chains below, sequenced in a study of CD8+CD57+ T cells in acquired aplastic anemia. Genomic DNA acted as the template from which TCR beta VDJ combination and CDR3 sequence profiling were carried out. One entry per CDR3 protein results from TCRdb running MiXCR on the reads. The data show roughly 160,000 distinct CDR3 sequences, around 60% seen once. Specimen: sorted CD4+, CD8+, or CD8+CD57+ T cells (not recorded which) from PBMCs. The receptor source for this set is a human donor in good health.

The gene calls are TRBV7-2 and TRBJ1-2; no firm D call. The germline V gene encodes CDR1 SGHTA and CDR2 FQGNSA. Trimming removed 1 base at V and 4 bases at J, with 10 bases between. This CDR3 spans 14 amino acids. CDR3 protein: CASSLEAGFYGYTF. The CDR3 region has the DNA TGTGCCAGCAGCTTAGAAGCAGGCTTCTATGGCTACACCTTC.

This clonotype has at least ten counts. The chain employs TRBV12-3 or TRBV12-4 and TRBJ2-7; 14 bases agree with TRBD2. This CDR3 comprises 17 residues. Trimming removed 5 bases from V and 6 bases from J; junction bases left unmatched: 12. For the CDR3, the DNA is TGTGCCAGCAGTCGAGGACTAGCGGGAGGATTCCCCTTCGAGCAGTACTTC. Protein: CASSRGLAGGFPFEQYF.

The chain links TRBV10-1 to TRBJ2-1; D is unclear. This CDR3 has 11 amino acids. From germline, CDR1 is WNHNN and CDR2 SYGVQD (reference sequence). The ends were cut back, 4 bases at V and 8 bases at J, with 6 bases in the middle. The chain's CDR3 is CASSAGYEQFF. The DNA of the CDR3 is TGCGCCAGCAGTGCCGGGTATGAGCAGTTCTTC.

The CDR3 region is CASSSQNAEQFF. The CDR3 nucleotides read TGTGCCAGCAGCTCTCAGAATGCTGAGCAGTTCTTC. The genes are TRBV7-9 and TRBJ2-1; D uncertain. V was pared by 4 bases and J by 9 bases, with 10 bases between. This CDR3 has 12 amino acids. The germline V gene encodes CDR1 SEHNR and CDR2 FQNEAQ (reference sequence). Complete variable domain (other parts from reference TRBV7-9 and TRBJ2-1): DTGVSQNPRHKITKRGQNVTFRCDPISEHNRLYWYRQTLGQGPEFLTYFQNEAQLEKSRLLSDRFSAERPKGSFSTLEIQRTEQGDSAMYLCASSSQNAEQFFGPGTRLTVL.

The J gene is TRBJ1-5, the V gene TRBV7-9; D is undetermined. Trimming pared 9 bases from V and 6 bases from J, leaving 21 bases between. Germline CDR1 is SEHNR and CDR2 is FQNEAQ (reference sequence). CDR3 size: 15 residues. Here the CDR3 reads CASSVPGYRAQPQHF. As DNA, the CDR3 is TGTGCCAGTAGTGTACCGGGTTACCGAGCTCAGCCCCAGCATTTT.

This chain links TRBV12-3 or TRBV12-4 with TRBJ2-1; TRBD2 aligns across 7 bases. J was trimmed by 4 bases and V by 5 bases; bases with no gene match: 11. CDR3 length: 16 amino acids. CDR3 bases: TGTGCCAGCAGTCCAGAGAGGACGGGAGGATACAATGAGCAGTTCTTC. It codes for CASSPERTGGYNEQFF.

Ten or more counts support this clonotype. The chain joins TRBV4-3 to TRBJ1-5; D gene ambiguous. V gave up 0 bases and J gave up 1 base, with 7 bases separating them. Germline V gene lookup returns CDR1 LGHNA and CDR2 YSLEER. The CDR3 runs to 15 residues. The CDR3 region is CASSQDRASNQPQHF. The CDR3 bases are TGCGCCAGCAGCCAAGATAGGGCCAGCAATCAGCCCCAGCATTTT.

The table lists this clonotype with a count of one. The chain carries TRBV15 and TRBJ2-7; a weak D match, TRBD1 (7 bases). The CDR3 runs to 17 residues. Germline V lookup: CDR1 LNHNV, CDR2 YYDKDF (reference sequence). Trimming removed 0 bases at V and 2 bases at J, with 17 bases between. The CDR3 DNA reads TGTGCCACCAGCAGAGATTTTCTAGCGCAGGGGGCCTACGAGCAGTACTTC. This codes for CATSRDFLAQGAYEQYF. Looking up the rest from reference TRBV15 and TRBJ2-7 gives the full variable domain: DAMVIQNPRYQVTQFGKPVTLSCSQTLNHNVMYWYQQKSSQAPKLLFHYYDKDFNNEADTPDNFQSRRPNTSFCFLDIRSPGLGDTAMYLCATSRDFLAQGAYEQYFGPGTRLTVT.

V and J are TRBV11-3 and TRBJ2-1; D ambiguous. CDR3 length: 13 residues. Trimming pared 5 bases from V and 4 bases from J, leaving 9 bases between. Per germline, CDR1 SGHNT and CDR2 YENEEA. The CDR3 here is CASSAPGYNEQFF. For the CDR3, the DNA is TGTGCCAGCAGCGCCCCCGGGTACAATGAGCAGTTCTTC.

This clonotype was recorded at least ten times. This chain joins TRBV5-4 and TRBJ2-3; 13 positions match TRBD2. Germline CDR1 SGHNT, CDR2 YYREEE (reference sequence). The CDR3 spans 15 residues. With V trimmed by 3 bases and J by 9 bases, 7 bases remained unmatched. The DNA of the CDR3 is TGTGCCAGCAGCTCACTAGCGGGAGGGGGCAGGACGCAGTATTTT. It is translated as CASSSLAGGGRTQYF. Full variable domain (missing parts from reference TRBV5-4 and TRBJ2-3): ETGVTQSPTHLIKTRGQQVTLRCSSQSGHNTVSWYQQALGQGPQFIFQYYREEENGRGNFPPRFSGLQFPNYSSELNVNALELDDSALYLCASSSLAGGGRTQYFGPGTRLTVL.

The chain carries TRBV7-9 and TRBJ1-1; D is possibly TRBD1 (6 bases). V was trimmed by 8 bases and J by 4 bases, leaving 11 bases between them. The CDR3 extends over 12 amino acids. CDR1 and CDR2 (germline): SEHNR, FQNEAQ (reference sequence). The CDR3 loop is CASGGWLTEAFF. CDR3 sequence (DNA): TGTGCCAGCGGGGGCTGGCTCACTGAAGCTTTCTTT.

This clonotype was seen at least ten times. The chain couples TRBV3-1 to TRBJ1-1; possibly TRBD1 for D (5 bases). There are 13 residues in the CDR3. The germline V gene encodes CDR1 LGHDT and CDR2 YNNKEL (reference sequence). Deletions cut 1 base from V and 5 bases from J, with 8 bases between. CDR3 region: CASSQGQGTEAFF. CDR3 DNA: TGTGCCAGCAGCCAAGGGCAGGGTACTGAAGCTTTCTTT.

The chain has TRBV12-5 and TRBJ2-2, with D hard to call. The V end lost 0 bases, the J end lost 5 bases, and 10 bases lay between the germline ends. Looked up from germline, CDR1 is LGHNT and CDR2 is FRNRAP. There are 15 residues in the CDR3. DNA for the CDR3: TGTGCTAGTGGTTTGGTAAATTTGGGAACCGGGGAGCTGTTTTTT. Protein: CASGLVNLGTGELFF.

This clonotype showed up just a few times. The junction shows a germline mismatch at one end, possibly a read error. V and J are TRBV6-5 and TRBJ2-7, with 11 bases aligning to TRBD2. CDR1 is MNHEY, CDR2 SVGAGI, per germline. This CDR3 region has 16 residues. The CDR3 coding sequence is TGTGCCATCAGTGAGCCACTAGCGGGGGCCTCCTACGAGCAGTACTTC. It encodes CAISEPLAGASYEQYF.

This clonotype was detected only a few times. The CDR3 is CASSSGLHPEAFF. In nucleotides, the CDR3 is TGCGCCAGCAGCTCCGGGCTTCACCCGGAAGCTTTCTTT. The chain carries TRBV5-1 and TRBJ1-1; D not resolved. CDR1 is SGHRS and CDR2 is YFSETQ in the germline V gene. The ends were cut back, 3 bases at V and 8 bases at J, with 14 bases in the middle. This CDR3 is built from 13 residues. Supplemented by reference TRBV5-1 and TRBJ1-1, the full variable domain reads KAGVTQTPRYLIKTRGQQVTLSCSPISGHRSVSWYQQTPGQGLQFLFEYFSETQRNKGNFPGRFSGRQFSNSRSEMNVSTLELGDSALYLCASSSGLHPEAFFGQGTRLTVV.

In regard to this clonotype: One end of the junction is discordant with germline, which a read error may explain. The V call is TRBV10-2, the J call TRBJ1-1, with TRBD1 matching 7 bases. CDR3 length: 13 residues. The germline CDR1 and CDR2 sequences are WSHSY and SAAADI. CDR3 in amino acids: CASSADRVKEGFF. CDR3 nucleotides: TGCGCCAGCAGTGCAGACAGGGTTAAAGAAGGTTTCTTT.

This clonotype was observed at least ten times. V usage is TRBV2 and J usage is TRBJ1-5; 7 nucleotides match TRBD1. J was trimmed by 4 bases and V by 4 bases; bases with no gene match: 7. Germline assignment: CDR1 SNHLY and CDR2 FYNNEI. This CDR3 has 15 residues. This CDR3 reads CASSVVVTGNQPQHF. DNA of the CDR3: TGTGCCAGCAGTGTGGTAGTGACAGGGAATCAGCCCCAGCATTTT. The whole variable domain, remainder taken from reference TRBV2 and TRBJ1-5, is EPEVTQTPSHQVTQMGQEVILRCVPISNHLYFYWYRQILGQKVEFLVSFYNNEISEKSEIFDDQFSVERPDGSNFTLKIRSTKLEDSAMYFCASSVVVTGNQPQHFGDGTRLSIL.

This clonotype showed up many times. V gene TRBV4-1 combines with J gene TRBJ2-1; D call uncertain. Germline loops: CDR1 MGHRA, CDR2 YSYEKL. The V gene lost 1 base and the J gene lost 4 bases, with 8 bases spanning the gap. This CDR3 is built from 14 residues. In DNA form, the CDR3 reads TGCGCCAGCAGCCAAGGAGACTCTTACAATGAGCAGTTCTTC. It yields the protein CASSQGDSYNEQFF.

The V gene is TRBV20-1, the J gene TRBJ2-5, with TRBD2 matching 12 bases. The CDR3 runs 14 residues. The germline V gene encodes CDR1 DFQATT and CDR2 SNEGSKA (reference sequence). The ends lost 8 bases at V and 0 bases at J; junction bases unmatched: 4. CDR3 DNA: TGCAGTATGACTAGCGGGAGTCACCAAGAGACCCAGTACTTC. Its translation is CSMTSGSHQETQYF.

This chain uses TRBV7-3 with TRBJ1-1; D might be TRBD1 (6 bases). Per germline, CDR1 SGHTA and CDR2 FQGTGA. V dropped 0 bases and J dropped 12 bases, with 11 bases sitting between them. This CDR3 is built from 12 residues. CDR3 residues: CASSLTGGAPFF. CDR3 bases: TGTGCCAGCAGCTTAACGGGGGGGGCCCCTTTCTTT.

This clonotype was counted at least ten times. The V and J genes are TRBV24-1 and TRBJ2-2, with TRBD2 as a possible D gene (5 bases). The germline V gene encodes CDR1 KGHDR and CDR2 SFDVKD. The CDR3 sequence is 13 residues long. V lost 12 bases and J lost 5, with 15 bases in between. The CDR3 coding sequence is TGTGCCGCGGAGGTGGGAACAACCGGGGAGCTGTTTTTT. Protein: CAAEVGTTGELFF.

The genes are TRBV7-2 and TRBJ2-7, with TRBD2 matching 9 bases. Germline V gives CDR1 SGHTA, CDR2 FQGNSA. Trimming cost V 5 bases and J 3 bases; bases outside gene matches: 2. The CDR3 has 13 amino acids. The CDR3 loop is CASSISGSYEQYF. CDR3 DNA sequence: TGTGCCAGCAGCATTAGCGGGAGCTACGAGCAGTACTTC.